Described below is a single T cell receptor beta chain sequence and its context. The antigen remains undetermined. TCRdb re-derived calls from the 5' RACE reads in MiXCR, one entry per CDR3 protein. The table lists about 58,000 distinct CDR3 sequences, 25% to 30% of them singletons, with roughly two fifths in the top ten. The source of the sample is a study of T-cell memory formation after mild COVID-19. For the study at large: Largely donor-specific sequence clusters came from a couple of donors. Study-wide points: Pre-infection memory already had some responding clones, implying cross-reactive memory joined. CM and EM subsets held most contracting CD4+ clones; EMRA held CD8+ ones.

There are 15 residues in the CDR3. The germline V gene encodes CDR1 MGHDK and CDR2 SYGVNS. V lost 3 bases to trimming and J lost 4 bases, with 13 bases between them. The sequencing sample was made of PBMCs or a T cell subset sorted from them (not recorded which). The genes are TRBV25-1 and TRBJ1-3; no clear D. The receptor was derived from a man between 18 and 29 years old who had mild COVID-19 (a few samples of this study predate the infection). Cell type and time point are not known. The CDR3 reads CASSEIGRGGNTIYF. In DNA form, the CDR3 reads TGTGCCAGCAGTGAGATCGGGCGAGGCGGAAACACCATATATTTT.